The TCR beta chain under discussion was sequenced for a study of blood T cell repertoires in COVID-19. Study-wide context: Samples representing acute and convalescent COVID-19 were sourced from the United States, Italy and Spain. PBMCs, B-cell-depleted T cells, or T cells were the source of the cDNA or gDNA that made up the material.

V was shortened by 4 bases and J by 5 bases, with 14 bases between the two germline ends. Germline loops: CDR1 GTSNPN, CDR2 SVGIG (reference sequence). This CDR3 spans 14 amino acids. In the original processing: Amplification from reference gene primers served as the basis for estimated nucleated cell counts. Using immunoSEQ multiplex PCR, the repertoire was profiled, and TCRdb retains in-frame clones only, with some absent. From that table come the V and J calls and clone size; the DNA was used to work out D and trimming. This table holds 300,000 or so clones, around 87% found once. This chain uses TRBV30 with TRBJ1-4, with D maybe TRBD1 (5 bases). The source of this sequence is a woman in her forties or fifties who had recovered from COVID-19. The sample taken for sequencing was peripheral blood. The CDR3 DNA reads as TGTGCCTGGAAACTTGACAGACCGAATGAAAAACTGTTTTTT. Amino acid sequence: CAWKLDRPNEKLFF.